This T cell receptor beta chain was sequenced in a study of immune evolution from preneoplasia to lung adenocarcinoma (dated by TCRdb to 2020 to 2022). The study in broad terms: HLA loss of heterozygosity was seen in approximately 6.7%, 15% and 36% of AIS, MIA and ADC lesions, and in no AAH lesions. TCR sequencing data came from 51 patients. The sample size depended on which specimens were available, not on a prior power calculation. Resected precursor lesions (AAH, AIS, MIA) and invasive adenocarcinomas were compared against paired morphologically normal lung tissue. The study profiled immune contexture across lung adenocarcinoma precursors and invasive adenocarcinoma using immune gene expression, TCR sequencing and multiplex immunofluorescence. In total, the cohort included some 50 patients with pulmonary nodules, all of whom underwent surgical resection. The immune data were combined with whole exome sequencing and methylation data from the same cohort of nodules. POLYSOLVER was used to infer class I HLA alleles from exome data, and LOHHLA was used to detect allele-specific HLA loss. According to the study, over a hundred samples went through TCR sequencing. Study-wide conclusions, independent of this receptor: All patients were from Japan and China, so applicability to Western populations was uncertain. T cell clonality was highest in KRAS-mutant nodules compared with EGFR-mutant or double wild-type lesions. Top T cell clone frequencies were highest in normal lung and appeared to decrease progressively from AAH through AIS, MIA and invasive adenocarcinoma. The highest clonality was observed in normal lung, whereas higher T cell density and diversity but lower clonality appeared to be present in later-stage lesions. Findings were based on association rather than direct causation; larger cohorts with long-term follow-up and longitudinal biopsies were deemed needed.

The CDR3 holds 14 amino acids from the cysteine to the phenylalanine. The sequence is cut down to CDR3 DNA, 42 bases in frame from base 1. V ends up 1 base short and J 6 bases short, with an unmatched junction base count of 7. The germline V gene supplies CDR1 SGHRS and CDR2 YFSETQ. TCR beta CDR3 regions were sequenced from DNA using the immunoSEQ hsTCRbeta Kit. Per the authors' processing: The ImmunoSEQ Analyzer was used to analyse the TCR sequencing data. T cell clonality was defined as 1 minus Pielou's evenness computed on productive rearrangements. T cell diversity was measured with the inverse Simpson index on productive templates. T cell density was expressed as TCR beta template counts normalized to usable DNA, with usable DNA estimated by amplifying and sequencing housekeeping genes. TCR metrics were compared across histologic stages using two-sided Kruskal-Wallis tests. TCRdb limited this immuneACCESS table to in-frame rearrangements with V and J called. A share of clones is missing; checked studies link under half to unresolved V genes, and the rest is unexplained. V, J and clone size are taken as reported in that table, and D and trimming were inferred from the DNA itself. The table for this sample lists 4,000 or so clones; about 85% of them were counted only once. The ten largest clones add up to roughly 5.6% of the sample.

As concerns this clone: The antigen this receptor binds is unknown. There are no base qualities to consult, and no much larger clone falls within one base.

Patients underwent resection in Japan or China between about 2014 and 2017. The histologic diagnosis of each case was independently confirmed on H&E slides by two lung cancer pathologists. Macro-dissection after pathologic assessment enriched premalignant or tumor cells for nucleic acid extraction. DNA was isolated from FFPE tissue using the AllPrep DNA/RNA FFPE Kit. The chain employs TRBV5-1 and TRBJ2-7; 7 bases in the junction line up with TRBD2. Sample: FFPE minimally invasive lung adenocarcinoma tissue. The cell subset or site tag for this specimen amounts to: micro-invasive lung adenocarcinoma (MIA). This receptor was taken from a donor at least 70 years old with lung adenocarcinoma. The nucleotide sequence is TGCGCCAGCAGCTTGATCGCGGGAGCAGGCGAGCAGTACTTC. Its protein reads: CASSLIAGAGEQYF.